Sequencing of this TCR beta chain was carried out in a study of shared clonotypes between healthy human individuals. Broader study findings: It was the few donors that limited the genetic and exposure-history diversity represented. Researchers found naive subsets generally carried larger estimated richness than memory subsets. Only blood samples were collected, and tissue repertoires likely differ.

CDR1 is MNHEY and CDR2 is SMNVEV in the germline V gene (reference sequence). Trimming removed 1 base at V and 1 base at J, with 12 bases between. The CDR3 is 16 amino acids. CD45RO+ cells went into CD8 memory alongside CCR7-negative CD45RA+ TemRA cells. On this clone itself: Its antigen is not known.

This table comes from immunoSEQ multiplex PCR, and its TCRdb copy is limited to in-frame clones, with some not included. The sample carries 650,000 to 700,000 clones, around 91% recorded once. This TCR was sampled from a man in his late teens or twenties in good health. Some clones in this sample may be carry-over from other donors' samples. Sequenced sample: memory CD8+ T cells from PBMCs. This sample's subset: CD45RO+ cells pooled with CCR7-negative TemRA cells. This rearrangement joins TRBV27 to TRBJ2-3, with D maybe TRBD2 (5 bases). For the CDR3, the DNA is TGTGCCAGCAGTTTATTAAGGGCAGCGGGCACAGATACGCAGTATTTT. Translating it yields CASSLLRAAGTDTQYF.